One sample yielded the 15 T cell receptor beta chains listed below, sequenced in a study of identical twins. MiXCR, run by TCRdb on the 5' RACE reads, gives a single entry per CDR3 protein. The sample records hundreds of thousands of distinct CDR3 sequences, 9% to 15% being singletons. The sample also formed part of further work on yellow fever vaccine responses in identical twins.

Sequencing was performed on PBMCs. The receptors were sampled from a young woman in good health.

This clonotype showed up just a few times. CDR3 coding DNA: TGCGCCAGCAGCTTTTACCCGCCTAGCGGCCGCACAGATACGCAGTATTTT. Amino acids: CASSFYPPSGRTDTQYF. V and J are TRBV5-1 and TRBJ2-3; 7 bases fit TRBD2. The ends lost 2 bases at V and 1 base at J; junction bases unmatched: 10. CDR1 SGHRS and CDR2 YFSETQ come from the germline V gene. CDR3 length: 17 amino acids.

This chain links TRBV7-6 with TRBJ2-5; the match to TRBD2 covers 8 bases. CDR3 size: 14 residues. The V gene end was trimmed by 5 bases and the J gene end by 5 bases; junction bases not matched to a gene: 7. Per germline, CDR1 SGHVS and CDR2 FNYEAQ. The CDR3 sequence: CASSPRTSMETQYF. The CDR3 DNA follows: TGTGCCAGCAGCCCCAGGACTAGCATGGAGACCCAGTACTTC.

This clonotype was found many times. The V gene is TRBV5-1, the J gene TRBJ2-7, with D maybe TRBD2 (6 bases). V shed 3 bases and J shed 3 bases, with 16 bases lying between them. This CDR3 region has 15 residues. Per the germline V gene, CDR1 is SGHRS and CDR2 is YFSETQ. The CDR3 region has the DNA TGCGCCAGCAGCTCGAACCCGGAGGGTCTCTACGAGCAGTACTTC. Translating it yields CASSSNPEGLYEQYF.

This clonotype turned up a few times. The chain has TRBV12-3 or TRBV12-4 and TRBJ1-1; 9 nucleotides agree with TRBD1. With 6 bases clipped from V and 1 base from J, the junction kept 9 bases outside the gene matches. There are 16 residues in the CDR3. The CDR3 DNA reads as TGTGCCAGCAGGCCCCCCGGGACAGGGACGAACACTGAAGCTTTCTTT. It yields the protein CASRPPGTGTNTEAFF.

This chain's CDR3 is CASSFMAVDTQYF. DNA of the CDR3: TGTGCCAGCAGCTTCATGGCAGTAGATACGCAGTATTTT. The rearrangement joins TRBV5-6 to TRBJ2-3; D gene ambiguous. The CDR3 sequence is 13 residues long. V was shortened by 2 bases and J by 5 bases, with 9 bases between the two germline ends. Germline V gene data show CDR1 as SGHDT and CDR2 as YYEEEE.

The genes are TRBV29-1 and TRBJ2-7; 7 nucleotides agree with TRBD1. The CDR3 is made up of 13 amino acids. Germline V lookup: CDR1 SQVTM, CDR2 ANQGSEA. Germline trimming cut 5 bases from V and 3 bases from J; bases unmatched to any gene: 7. The DNA of the CDR3 is TGCAGCGTTACGGACAGGAAAAACTACGAGCAGTACTTC. As protein: CSVTDRKNYEQYF.

This clonotype was seen more than once but under ten times. The chain links TRBV5-1 to TRBJ2-5; 7 bases are shared with TRBD1. Germline V gene sequence: CDR1 SGHRS, CDR2 YFSETQ. J gave up 1 base and V 2 bases, and 5 bases lay outside the gene matches. CDR3 length: 15 amino acids. The CDR3 loop reads CASSFGTVPQETQYF. CDR3 nucleotide sequence: TGCGCCAGCAGCTTCGGGACAGTACCCCAAGAGACCCAGTACTTC.

This clonotype has a count of ten or more. The J gene is TRBJ2-2, the V gene TRBV5-5, with D unclear. The germline gives CDR1 SGHKS, CDR2 YYEKEE (reference sequence). This CDR3 is built from 15 residues. Trimming took off 0 bases at V and 0 bases at J, with 6 bases between the two ends. CDR3 region: CASSLGRANTGELFF. CDR3 DNA sequence: TGTGCCAGCAGCTTGGGTAGAGCGAACACCGGGGAGCTGTTTTTT.

This chain links TRBV15 with TRBJ1-6; 7 bases are a match to TRBD1. The V and J ends lost 0 bases and 7 bases, in that order; junction bases with no gene match: 9. This CDR3 is 17 amino acids long. Germline values: CDR1 LNHNV, CDR2 YYDKDF (reference sequence). CDR3 coding DNA: TGTGCCACCAGCAGAGATCTAATCGGCAGGGGGAATTCACCCCTCCACTTT. Protein product: CATSRDLIGRGNSPLHF.

The J gene is TRBJ2-2, the V gene TRBV2; 8 bases align to TRBD1. The V and J ends lost 5 bases and 1 base, in that order; junction bases with no gene match: 6. This CDR3 spans 16 amino acids. Germline CDR1 is SNHLY and CDR2 is FYNNEI. The CDR3 DNA sequence: TGTGCCAGCAGTAAGGACAGGGAAAAGAACACCGGGGAGCTGTTTTTT. This encodes CASSKDREKNTGELFF.

The rearrangement links TRBV4-2 to TRBJ2-1; 8 bases match TRBD1. From germline, CDR1 is LGHNA and CDR2 YNFKEQ. CDR3 length equals 14 residues. After removal of 0 bases from V and 7 bases from J, the junction contained 2 bases not matched to a gene. The CDR3, as DNA: TGTGCCAGCAGCCAAGACGGACAGGGAAATGAGCAGTTCTTC. The encoded protein is CASSQDGQGNEQFF.

The V and J genes are TRBV4-1 and TRBJ2-7, with a tentative D call TRBD1 (6 bases). V shed 4 bases and J shed 3 bases, with 13 bases lying between them. CDR3 length: 14 residues. The V gene's germline CDR1 is MGHRA and CDR2 YSYEKL. The CDR3: CASSLRTEGYEQYV. The CDR3 coding sequence is TGCGCCAGCAGCCTTAGGACAGAGGGCTACGAGCAGTACGTC.

Ten or more counts support this clonotype. The V call is TRBV3-1, the J call TRBJ2-5; 10 bases agree with TRBD2. The CDR3 has 18 amino acids. The germline CDR1 and CDR2 sequences are LGHDT and YNNKEL (reference sequence). The ends lost 1 base at V and 0 bases at J; junction bases unmatched: 8. CDR3 sequence: CASSQGPSGGTYQETQYF. The CDR3 DNA sequence: TGTGCCAGCAGCCAAGGCCCTAGCGGGGGAACGTACCAAGAGACCCAGTACTTC.

This chain joins TRBV20-1 and TRBJ2-5, with D maybe TRBD2 (6 bases). This CDR3 comprises 14 residues. Deletions cut 3 bases from V and 4 bases from J, with 15 bases between. Looked up from germline, CDR1 is DFQATT and CDR2 is SNEGSKA (reference sequence). The CDR3 DNA is TGCAGTGCTAGGGTGCGGGGACGAGGAGAGACCCAGTACTTC. It codes for CSARVRGRGETQYF.

The chain is built from TRBV7-9 and TRBJ1-3; D is ambiguous. Germline V gene sequence: CDR1 SEHNR, CDR2 FQNEAQ (reference sequence). This CDR3 is 15 amino acids long. V was clipped by 1 base and J by 6 bases, with 13 bases between them. The CDR3, as DNA: TGTGCCAGCAGCTTAGGGTCAGCGGGTATAAACACCATATATTTT. Its translation: CASSLGSAGINTIYF.